One sample yielded the 8 T cell receptor beta chains listed below, sequenced in a study of blood T cell repertoires in COVID-19. TCRdb's copy holds only in-frame clones and misses some; the assay was immunoSEQ multiplex PCR. The table has around 270,000 clones, roughly 84% seen once. The sample consisted of peripheral blood. The source of these receptors is a woman aged 40 to 50 who had recovered from COVID-19.

The chain recombines TRBV6-5 with TRBJ2-3, with D hard to call. With 11 bases removed from V and 5 bases from J, the gap between germline ends came to 14 bases. The CDR3 has 12 residues. Per the germline V gene, CDR1 is MNHEY and CDR2 is SVGAGI. CDR3 in amino acids: CAVRLPGDTQYF. The CDR3 nucleotides are TGTGCCGTCCGGTTGCCTGGAGATACGCAGTATTTT.

This clone was recorded only once. This chain connects TRBV13 to TRBJ1-5; D not certain. Germline V lookup: CDR1 PRHDT, CDR2 FYEKMQ (reference sequence). The CDR3 runs to 13 residues. Trimming pared 3 bases from V and 9 bases from J, leaving 12 bases between. Here the CDR3 DNA reads TGTGCCAGCAGCTTGGGCCCACCTGGGCCCCAGCATTTT. It specifies CASSLGPPGPQHF.

Note on this clone: At one end the junction does not follow the germline gene, possibly because of a read error. The genes are TRBV5-1 and TRBJ2-1, with 8 bases aligning to TRBD1. CDR3 length: 15 amino acids. Per the germline V gene, CDR1 is SGHRS and CDR2 is YFSETQ. CDR3 loop: CASSRGTGSYDEQFF. The CDR3 DNA reads TGCGCCAGCAGCAGGGGGACAGGCAGCTACGATGAGCAGTTCTTC.

This rearrangement joins TRBV2 to TRBJ2-2; D remains ambiguous. V gave up 8 bases and J gave up 1 base, with 5 bases separating them. The CDR3 contains 12 residues. Germline lookup yields CDR1 SNHLY and CDR2 FYNNEI. For the CDR3, the DNA is TGTGCCAGCGGCAGGAACACCGGGGAGCTGTTTTTT. It codes for CASGRNTGELFF.

The chain joins TRBV7-9 to TRBJ2-5; D ambiguous. Trimming removed 1 base from V and 2 bases from J, with 11 bases in between. CDR1 is SEHNR and CDR2 is FQNEAQ in the germline V gene (reference sequence). CDR3 size: 15 residues. As DNA, the CDR3 is TGTGCCAGCAGCTTAGTTAGTTCATTGCAAGAGACCCAGTACTTC. This translates into CASSLVSSLQETQYF.

The chain couples TRBV30 to TRBJ1-5; no firm D call. Germline CDR1 is GTSNPN and CDR2 is SVGIG (reference sequence). This CDR3 region has 14 residues. With 2 bases removed from V and 4 bases from J, the gap between germline ends came to 12 bases. Written as DNA, the CDR3 is TGTGCCTGGAGTAGGGAGGGAGGGAATCAGCCCCAGCATTTT. It is translated as CAWSREGGNQPQHF.

The chain couples TRBV5-1 to TRBJ1-4; D gene unclear. The CDR3 consists of 13 residues. In germline, CDR1 is SGHRS, CDR2 YFSETQ. The V gene lost 5 bases and the J gene lost 1 base, with 6 bases spanning the gap. The DNA for the CDR3 is TGCGCCAGCAGGTCAGGAACTAATGAAAAACTGTTTTTT. This translates into CASRSGTNEKLFF.

The gene calls are TRBV10-1 and TRBJ1-1; no reliable D call. Germline V lookup: CDR1 WNHNN, CDR2 SYGVQD (reference sequence). This CDR3 region has 16 residues. The V end lost 0 bases, the J end lost 2 bases, and 13 bases lay between the germline ends. CDR3 sequence reads: CASSESYGVGNTEAFF. CDR3 in DNA: TGCGCCAGCAGTGAGTCGTACGGGGTGGGTAACACTGAAGCTTTCTTT.